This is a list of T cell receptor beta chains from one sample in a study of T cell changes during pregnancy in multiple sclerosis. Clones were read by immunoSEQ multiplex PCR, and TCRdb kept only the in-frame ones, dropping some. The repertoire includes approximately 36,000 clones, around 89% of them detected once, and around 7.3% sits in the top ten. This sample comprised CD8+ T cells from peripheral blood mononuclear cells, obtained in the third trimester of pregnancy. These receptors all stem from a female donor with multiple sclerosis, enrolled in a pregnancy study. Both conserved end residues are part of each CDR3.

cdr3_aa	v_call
CAWRQVDEKLFF	TRBV30
CASSTRGTGELFF	TRBV4-1
CASGGTEDSYNEQFF	TRBV14
CAWSLIGTDLYGYTF	TRBV30
CASSLDRAGSGYTF	TRBV6-1
CASRYPGPRGDTQYF	TRBV7-9
CASSFYPTTGEAFF	TRBV5-6
CASSLWGTGGQETQYF	TRBV27
CSVDGWQTSNYGYTF	TRBV29-1
CASSPSSRDRVYEQYF	TRBV7-7
CAWSKDTQGWTEAFF	TRBV30
CASSLRDRVNEQFF	TRBV18
CASSLSDGNEQFF	TRBV27
CASSGLAGGNTGELFF	TRBV6-1
CASRLLRAASSYEQYF	TRBV2
CASSQEWGVYTIYF	TRBV4-3
CASSLTGVGTEAFF	TRBV19
CASSWGQGITEAFF	TRBV5-4
CASSGLGTAFSYEQYF	TRBV9
CSVLPEGPTNYGYTF	TRBV29-1
CSVLQGSTEAFF	TRBV29-1
CASSRGRMAGELFF	TRBV9
CASSLYGTGGYEQYF	TRBV7-2
CASSLVREQYF	TRBV7-9
CASSDGLAGVYEQYF	TRBV7-9
CASSAILAGGPNEQFF	TRBV27
CASRYLAGAYNEQFF	TRBV13